The 27 T cell receptor beta chains presented below share a single source sample, sequenced in a study of cytomegalovirus exposure and HLA in healthy donors (dated by TCRdb to 2015 to 2018). The library was made by the immunoSEQ multiplex PCR assay. For the multiplex PCR, a mixture combining 60 forward primers for TCR Vbeta segments and 13 reverse primers for TCR Jbeta segments was used. The immuneACCESS repertoire file appears here via TCRdb, limited to in-frame rearrangements. These files lack a portion of the clones; in checked studies, under half of the deficit traces to unresolved V genes, and the cause of the others is not known. In this sample the table shows 68,000 or so clones, roughly 78% of which occur a single time. Of the sample, around 4.7% is held by the ten largest clones. The source material was PBMCs. The receptors stem from a woman aged 30 to 39 in good health and CMV-seronegative.

The rearrangement links TRBV6-4 to TRBJ1-1; a possible D gene is TRBD1 (5 bases). The germline gives CDR1 MRHNA, CDR2 SNTAGT. This CDR3 region has 15 residues. Trimming shortened V by 3 bases and J by 4 bases, and 15 bases separated the two germline ends. CDR3 nucleotide sequence: TGTGCCAGCAGTGAAAGTTCGGGGGGGACCACTGAAGCTTTCTTT. Translated, it gives CASSESSGGTTEAFF.

V and J are TRBV14 and TRBJ2-7; D remains ambiguous. This CDR3 contains 13 residues. With 1 base removed from V and 3 bases from J, the gap between germline ends came to 7 bases. Germline values: CDR1 SGHDN, CDR2 FVKESK. CDR3 DNA: TGTGCCAGCAGCCAAGTTCTTCGCTACGAGCAGTACTTC. Protein product: CASSQVLRYEQYF.

This rearrangement joins TRBV10-3 to TRBJ1-3; 7 nucleotides agree with TRBD1. The germline V gene has CDR1 ENHRY and CDR2 SYGVKD. The CDR3 is 16 amino acids. V lost 1 base, J lost 4 bases, and 7 bases stayed unmatched. CDR3 residues: CAISEFPTGPGNTIYF. The CDR3 DNA reads TGTGCCATCAGTGAGTTCCCGACAGGGCCGGGAAACACCATATATTTT.

This clone was detected only once. The CDR3 is CASSEFSGGELFF. CDR3 bases: TGCGCCAGCAGTGAGTTTAGCGGGGGGGAGCTGTTTTTT. The chain uses TRBV10-2 and TRBJ2-2, with TRBD2 identical over 7 bases. The V gene's germline CDR1 is WSHSY and CDR2 SAAADI. V lost 1 base and J lost 8; bases outside the gene matches: 1. This CDR3 spans 13 amino acids.

CDR3 coding DNA: TGTGCCAGCACCACGGGGGGGAATCAGCCCCAGCATTTT. This codes for CASTTGGNQPQHF. This chain uses TRBV7-9 with TRBJ1-5; perhaps TRBD1 as D (5 bases). Per the germline V gene, CDR1 is SEHNR and CDR2 is FQNEAQ (reference sequence). The CDR3 spans 13 residues. Trimming took 7 bases from V and 4 from J, leaving 11 bases between them.

This chain uses TRBV7-9 with TRBJ2-7; D gene ambiguous. V lost 8 bases and J 2 bases, leaving 13 bases between the germline ends. CDR1 is SEHNR, CDR2 FQNEAQ, per germline (reference sequence). CDR3 length equals 13 residues. The CDR3 nucleotides read TGTGCCAGCTCCTTGCACAGCCCCTACGAGCAGTACTTC. It codes for CASSLHSPYEQYF.

The chain employs TRBV5-1 and TRBJ1-2, with D maybe TRBD1 (6 bases). CDR1 and CDR2 from the germline V gene are SGHRS and YFSETQ. CDR3 length: 15 residues. Trimming removed 1 base from V and 4 bases from J, with 14 bases in between. CDR3 in amino acids: CASSLKPGESYGYTF. CDR3 sequence (DNA): TGCGCCAGCAGCTTGAAGCCAGGGGAGAGCTATGGCTACACCTTC.

This clone has only one observation. The chain carries TRBV7-8 and TRBJ2-5; D possibly corresponds to TRBD2 (5 bases). The germline V and J ends were trimmed by 4 bases and 4 bases, with 19 bases remaining between them. The CDR3 extends over 16 amino acids. Germline V gene data show CDR1 as SGHVS and CDR2 as FQNEAQ. The CDR3 region is CASSSARVQIGETQYF. The CDR3 DNA follows: TGTGCCAGCAGCTCAGCGAGGGTACAGATCGGAGAGACCCAGTACTTC.

This chain connects TRBV9 to TRBJ2-5; D gene uncertain. Germline V CDR1 and CDR2: SGDLS, YYNGEE. The CDR3 extends over 14 amino acids. Trimming removed 3 bases from V and 5 bases from J, with 14 bases in between. The CDR3 nucleotides are TGTGCCAGCAGCGCCAACCTCCTCCAGGAGACCCAGTACTTC. The encoded protein is CASSANLLQETQYF.

The genes are TRBV7-6 and TRBJ1-2; 9 positions match TRBD1. This CDR3 is 14 amino acids long. Germline V gene lookup returns CDR1 SGHVS and CDR2 FNYEAQ. The J segment lost 7 bases and the V segment lost 1 base, leaving 4 bases of the junction unmatched. The CDR3 DNA follows: TGTGCCAGCAGCTTAGTGGGACAGGGTCCTGGCTACACCTTC. This gives the protein CASSLVGQGPGYTF. Supplemented by reference TRBV7-6 and TRBJ1-2, the full variable domain reads GAGVSQSPRYKVTKRGQDVALRCDPISGHVSLYWYRQALGQGPEFLTYFNYEAQQDKSGLPNDRFSAERPEGSISTLTIQRTEQRDSAMYRCASSLVGQGPGYTFGSGTRLTVV.

The chain combines TRBV29-1 with TRBJ1-2; weak D call: TRBD1 (6 bases). This CDR3 is built from 14 residues. Germline-derived CDR1 and CDR2 are SQVTM and ANQGSEA. The germline V and J ends were trimmed by 1 base and 4 bases, with 13 bases remaining between them. The CDR3 sequence is CSVEGRGQSYGYTF. CDR3 nucleotide sequence: TGCAGCGTTGAAGGAAGAGGACAGAGCTATGGCTACACCTTC.

V is TRBV19 and J is TRBJ1-6; maybe TRBD1 (5 bases). This CDR3 is 12 amino acids long. Germline CDR1 is LNHDA and CDR2 is SQIVND (reference sequence). Trimming left V 6 bases short and J 7 bases short, with 7 bases between. This CDR3 reads CASSQGNSPLHF. CDR3 sequence (DNA): TGTGCCAGTAGCCAGGGAAATTCACCCCTCCACTTT.

The J gene is TRBJ1-3, the V gene TRBV10-2, with no clear D. Germline loops: CDR1 WSHSY, CDR2 SAAADI. The CDR3 is 15 residues long. V shed 6 bases and J shed 0 bases, with 12 bases lying between them. CDR3 in DNA: TGCGCCAGCAGAATTAGAACCAACTCTGGAAACACCATATATTTT. This sequence encodes CASRIRTNSGNTIYF.

This chain links TRBV4-1 with TRBJ1-1; 7 positions agree with TRBD1. CDR3 size: 13 residues. Germline CDR1 reads MGHRA; CDR2 reads YSYEKL. V was clipped by 3 bases and J by 4 bases; unmatched bases: 2. The CDR3 sequence: CASSQDRFTEAFF. The DNA of the CDR3 is TGCGCCAGCAGCCAGGACAGGTTCACTGAAGCTTTCTTT.

V usage is TRBV6-4 and J usage is TRBJ2-7, with 8 bases that match TRBD1. Germline values: CDR1 MRHNA, CDR2 SNTAGT. The CDR3 runs to 15 residues. V gave up 6 bases and J gave up 3 bases; unmatched junction bases: 10. CDR3 nucleotides: TGTGCCAGCAGAAACCGCCGGGACAGGCACTACGAGCAGTACTTC. Protein sequence: CASRNRRDRHYEQYF.

The chain uses TRBV11-2 and TRBJ2-7; TRBD2 is a possible D gene (6 bases). Trimming took 1 base from V and 3 from J, leaving 16 bases between them. From germline, CDR1 is SGHAT and CDR2 FQNNGV. This CDR3 is 16 amino acids long. The CDR3 region has the DNA TGTGCCAGCAGCTTAGGGGGACTGTCGAAGGTCTACGAGCAGTACTTC. Translated, it gives CASSLGGLSKVYEQYF. Variable domain in full (rest from reference TRBV11-2 and TRBJ2-7): EAGVAQSPRYKIIEKRQSVAFWCNPISGHATLYWYQQILGQGPKLLIQFQNNGVVDDSQLPKDRFSAERLKGVDSTLKIQPAKLEDSAVYLCASSLGGLSKVYEQYFGPGTRLTVT.

V is TRBV11-2 and J is TRBJ1-1, with 7 bases lining up with TRBD1. Germline V lookup: CDR1 SGHAT, CDR2 FQNNGV. This CDR3 contains 14 residues. V trimming: 6 bases; J trimming: 1 base; junction bases outside the gene matches: 5. CDR3 DNA sequence: TGTGCCAGCAGAATAGACAGGGCGAACACTGAAGCTTTCTTT. Translating it yields CASRIDRANTEAFF.

Notes on this clone: The same CDR3 is also encoded by other DNA sequences in this sample. The V and J genes are TRBV7-2 and TRBJ1-1; D unclear. The CDR3 spans 13 residues. Germline V CDR1 and CDR2: SGHTA, FQGNSA. The V end was cut by 3 bases, the J end by 2 bases, with 7 bases between. The CDR3 here is CASSFQKNTEAFF. In DNA form, the CDR3 reads TGTGCCAGCAGCTTCCAGAAAAACACTGAAGCTTTCTTT. Drawing the rest from reference TRBV7-2 and TRBJ1-1, the complete variable domain is GAGVSQSPSNKVTEKGKDVELRCDPISGHTALYWYRQSLGQGLEFLIYFQGNSAPDKSGLPSDRFSAERTGGSVSTLTIQRTQQEDSAVYLCASSFQKNTEAFFGQGTRLTVV.

The chain couples TRBV18 to TRBJ1-3; D is unresolved. Trimming left V 4 bases short and J 2 bases short, with 12 bases between. CDR3 length equals 15 residues. CDR1 and CDR2 from the germline V gene are KGHSH and LQKENI. CDR3 residues: CASSLDQATGNTIYF. As DNA, the CDR3 is TGTGCCAGCTCACTCGACCAGGCGACTGGAAACACCATATATTTT. Filled out from reference TRBV18 and TRBJ1-3, the complete variable domain reads NAGVMQNPRHLVRRRGQEARLRCSPMKGHSHVYWYRQLPEEGLKFMVYLQKENIIDESGMPKERFSAEFPKEGPSILRIQQVVRGDSAAYFCASSLDQATGNTIYFGEGSWLTVV.

The genes are TRBV4-1 and TRBJ1-5, with 8 bases aligning to TRBD1. With V trimmed by 0 bases and J by 6 bases, 4 bases remained unmatched. CDR3 length: 15 residues. The V gene's germline CDR1 is MGHRA and CDR2 YSYEKL. This chain's CDR3 is CASSQEDRAGQPQHF. The DNA for the CDR3 is TGCGCCAGCAGCCAAGAGGACAGGGCTGGTCAGCCCCAGCATTTT.

V gene TRBV11-2 combines with J gene TRBJ2-7; possible D gene TRBD1, 6 bases. Germline CDR1 SGHAT, CDR2 FQNNGV. The CDR3 has 12 residues. The V and J ends lost 4 bases and 12 bases respectively, with 16 bases between them. DNA of the CDR3: TGTGCCAGCAGCTCAACTTCACAGGGTCGGTACTTC. It is translated as CASSSTSQGRYF.

This clone was seen a few times. The CDR3 here is CASSYLTGRNTEAFF. CDR3 nucleotide sequence: TGTGCCAGCAGTTACTTGACAGGGAGGAACACTGAAGCTTTCTTT. J is TRBJ1-1 and V is TRBV6-5; 7 bases map to TRBD1. Germline lookup yields CDR1 MNHEY and CDR2 SVGAGI. This CDR3 spans 15 amino acids. V was pared by 1 base and J by 1 base, with 3 bases of the junction left unmatched.

This clone was detected only a few times. The rearrangement uses TRBV5-1 and TRBJ2-7; D remains unclear. This CDR3 has 14 amino acids. CDR1 is SGHRS and CDR2 is YFSETQ in the germline V gene. The V end was cut by 2 bases, the J end by 4 bases, with 13 bases between. As DNA, the CDR3 is TGCGCCAGCAGCTTCGATGGCCCACCTTACGAGCAGTACTTC. Amino acid sequence: CASSFDGPPYEQYF.

The chain couples TRBV11-2 to TRBJ1-6; no definite D call. V gave up 5 bases and J gave up 0 bases, with 11 bases separating them. This CDR3 region has 16 residues. Per germline, CDR1 SGHAT and CDR2 FQNNGV. The CDR3 is CASSHLQSSYNSPLHF. CDR3 DNA sequence: TGTGCCAGCAGCCATTTACAGAGCTCCTATAATTCACCCCTCCACTTT.

The rearrangement links TRBV4-2 to TRBJ1-6; D remains ambiguous. The CDR3 totals 13 residues. Trimming left V 0 bases short and J 8 bases short, with 5 bases between. Germline values: CDR1 LGHNA, CDR2 YNFKEQ. CDR3: CASSQERDSPLHF. The DNA for the CDR3 is TGTGCCAGCAGCCAAGAACGAGATTCACCCCTCCACTTT.

V usage is TRBV30 and J usage is TRBJ2-2; D is unclear. CDR3 length: 11 residues. V was trimmed by 1 base and J by 8 bases, leaving 5 bases between them. Germline loops: CDR1 GTSNPN, CDR2 SVGIG (reference sequence). The CDR3 spells CAWSAAGELFF. CDR3 nucleotides: TGTGCCTGGAGTGCAGCGGGGGAGCTGTTTTTT.

This chain links TRBV13 with TRBJ1-1; D might be TRBD1 (5 bases). With 6 bases removed from V and 8 bases from J, the gap between germline ends came to 10 bases. Germline CDR1 reads PRHDT; CDR2 reads FYEKMQ (reference sequence). This CDR3 is built from 11 residues. The CDR3, as DNA: TGTGCCAGCAGGTCGGGGGGGGAAGCTTTCTTT. The encoded protein is CASRSGGEAFF.